This T cell receptor (beta chain) was identified in a study of vaccination and CD4 T cells after COVID-19 (dated by TCRdb to between 2021 and 2024). Concerning the study at large: SARS-CoV-2 positivity had been established in the convalescent patients by nasal swab PCR, and mild disease was recorded in roughly ten of these patients and severe disease in one. In roughly 11 COVID-19 convalescent patients and a few infection-naive healthy vaccine recipients, the spike-specific CD4+ TCR repertoire before mRNA vaccination was compared with the repertoire after mRNA vaccination. Post-COVID blood samples from convalescent patients were collected a median of about 100 days after diagnosis, with a range of roughly 35 to 170 days. Each participant got two doses of either the Pfizer-BioNTech BNT162b2 vaccine (n=8) or the Moderna mRNA-1273 vaccine (n=2). Six males and four females were included in the convalescent cohort, with two Hispanic individuals, seven Caucasians, two Asians and one multiracial person represented. Post-vaccine blood samples were taken a median of about 70 days after the second vaccine dose, with a range of about 13 to 250 days. Control cultures used a CEFX viral epitope pool as positive control, an HIV-1 Nef peptide pool as negative control, or no peptide. For stimulating the cultures, overlapping spike peptide pools were used, derived from SARS-CoV-2 as well as from the common cold coronaviruses HCoV-NL63, HCoV-OC43 and HCoV-229E. Paper-wide results and their limitations: The median number of SARS-CoV-2-reactive clonotypes rose from around 21 after infection to some 40 after vaccination, but the change was not significant. Among the post-vaccine SARS-CoV-2-reactive clones in convalescent patients, a median approximately 86% showed up only after vaccination, which suggests vaccine-specific priming. Nearly all vaccine-specific clones in convalescent patients (304 of 307) were mono-reactive for SARS-CoV-2 spike rather than cross-reactive with common cold coronaviruses. The study included relatively few convalescent patients and did not analyze early timepoints after natural infection.

This specimen's treatment or condition label, interpreted: roughly 11-day PBMC culture with coronavirus spike peptide pools or control peptides (ViraFEST assay). The ViraFEST assay was used in the study, in which antigen-specific T cells were expanded with peptide pools and expanded clonotypes were subsequently identified by TCR sequencing. The convalescent patients' positive SARS-CoV-2 PCR tests were from March to December 2020, which was before the Alpha, Beta and Delta variants emerged in the United States. Each well held approximately 2 million PBMCs cultured in IMDM containing approximately 5.3% human AB serum and about 10 IU/ml IL-2, with 10 ug/ml peptide pools added. On days 3 and 7, half of the culture medium was replaced with fresh IL-2-containing medium. After approximately eleven days of culture, CD4+ T cells were isolated by negative selection using the EasySep CD4+ T cell isolation kit. Ficoll-Paque Plus gradient centrifugation was used to isolate PBMCs from whole blood, and the isolated PBMCs were then either used fresh or cryopreserved at -140C. In general, triplicate wells were set up for every culture condition.

As concerns this clonotype: It has no known antigen specificity. No base quality information exists; no much larger clone differs at one position.

The CDR3 numbers 14 residues from cysteine through phenylalanine. The entry retains the CDR3 DNA only, 42 bases that are in frame from base 1. From a lookup of the germline V gene (reference sequence), CDR1 and CDR2 are SGHAT and FQDESV. Between the V and J ends, shortened by 8 bases and 4 bases respectively, the junction contains 12 bases. Library creation used PCR. DNA from cultured CD4+ T cells underwent TCR sequencing with the Oncomine TCR Beta short-read assay at the Johns Hopkins FTIC core. Genomic DNA was extracted from the cultured CD4+ T cells with the QIAamp micro DNA kit. Oncomine TCR Beta libraries from cultured CD4+ T cells were pooled with unique dual indexes and sequenced on an Illumina iSeq 100. Per the authors' processing: Non-productive sequences were removed, and CDR3s that did not start with C, did not end with F or W, or were shorter than 7 amino acids were discarded. The MANAFEST web application was used to identify antigen-specific clonotypes by comparing peptide-stimulated wells against reference wells and other culture wells. Positive clones required FDR below 0.05, an odds ratio above 5, and productive frequency above 0.1% in at least two of three replicate wells. Cross-reactive clonotypes were defined as significantly expanded in both SARS-CoV-2 spike wells and at least one common cold coronavirus spike condition. CDR3 homology was assessed with Levenshtein distances (stringdist) and unrooted phylogenetic trees (ape) in R version 3.6.1. TCRdb redid the processing of the public reads, applying fastp at Q25 and MiXCR, and retained in-frame beta chains. Each entry merges the rows of one CDR3 protein and shows their most common DNA and genes. It is TCRdb's table, rather than the study itself, that gives the V and J calls and clone size. The sample table records about 12,000 distinct CDR3 sequences; 45% to 70% of these occur just once. The ten largest clones represent approximately 16% of the sample.

Input material: CD4+ T cells from blood, cultured in vitro. The sequence came from a human donor who had recovered from COVID-19. The chain is made from TRBV11-1 and TRBJ1-6, with the D gene not clear enough to name. The nucleotide sequence is given as TGTGCCAGCCGCCGGGAGGGATATAATTCACCCCTCCACTTT. Its translation reads: CASRREGYNSPLHF. Extended through the reference TRBV11-1 and TRBJ1-6 proteins, this CDR3 yields the full variable domain: EAEVAQSPRYKITEKSQAVAFWCDPISGHATLYWYRQILGQGPELLVQFQDESVVDDSQLPKDRFSAERLKGVDSTLKIQPAELGDSAMYLCASRREGYNSPLHFGNGTRLTVT.